In this sample, the clone carrying this TCR beta chain turned up many times. Antigen specificity is unknown. Molecular barcoded adaptors covering alpha/delta and beta/gamma chains were used on roughly 400 ng RNA. TCRdb ran MiXCR on the reads and lists one entry per CDR3 protein. The repertoire holds 60,000 to 75,000 distinct CDR3 sequences, 15% to 20% seen once, with approximately 10% in the top ten. Deletions cut 2 bases from V and 2 bases from J, with 10 bases between. This CDR3 comprises 15 residues. Per germline, CDR1 MNHEY and CDR2 SVGEGT. The entry originates in a study of read filtering for tumor transcriptome and immune sequencing. Background on the study: R-ISS stage counts were roughly eight for I, roughly 15 for II, 6 or 7 for III.

General observations from the study: Dropping single-read clonotypes raised IR-seq and RNA-seq shared-clonotype correlation.

The chain is built from TRBV6-2 or TRBV6-3 and TRBJ1-5; D is possibly TRBD1 (5 bases). This TCR came from a donor at least 40 years old with multiple myeloma. Input material: a population of CD138-negative cells sorted from bone marrow. The CDR3 here is CASSYGGDRNQPQHF. For the CDR3, the DNA is TGTGCCAGCAGTTACGGAGGGGACCGCAATCAGCCCCAGCATTTT.